Each of the 11 T cell receptor beta chains below was sequenced from the same sample in a study of blood T cell repertoires in COVID-19. Libraries were prepared by immunoSEQ multiplex PCR; TCRdb keeps only in-frame clonotypes and omits some of them. The sample has over 400,000 clones; roughly nine tenths are singletons. The sequenced sample was PBMCs or T cells enriched from blood (not recorded which). These receptors were taken from a woman aged 60-75 years who had recovered from COVID-19.

The rearrangement joins TRBV2 to TRBJ2-7; D is unclear. Between the trimmed V and J ends, which lost 5 bases and 7 bases, there was a span of 12 bases. This CDR3 comprises 12 residues. Germline V CDR1 and CDR2: SNHLY, FYNNEI. CDR3 in DNA: TGTGCCAGCAGTCCCTATTCGACAGAGCAGTACTTC. Translated: CASSPYSTEQYF.

The chain employs TRBV28 and TRBJ1-2, with D possibly matching TRBD1 (6 bases). The CDR3 has 12 amino acids. V lost 4 bases to trimming and J lost 13 bases, with 16 bases between them. Germline loops: CDR1 MDHEN, CDR2 SYDVKM. In DNA, the CDR3 is TGTGCCAGCAGTTCACAGGGCCCTTCTTCCACCTTC. The encoded protein is CASSSQGPSSTF.

This rearrangement joins TRBV6-6 to TRBJ1-5; 9 bases line up with TRBD1. Germline V lookup: CDR1 MNHNY, CDR2 SVGAGI (reference sequence). With V trimmed by 6 bases and J by 7 bases, 13 bases remained unmatched. The CDR3 consists of 16 residues. CDR3 sequence (DNA): TGTGCCAGCAGCGAAACAGGGGGCGCGTCTTGGCAGCCCCAGCATTTT. It translates to CASSETGGASWQPQHF.

CDR3 DNA: TGTGCCAGCAGTGGCATGGAGGGGGCGGTTGGGCAGTTCTTC. It specifies CASSGMEGAVGQFF. The V and J genes are TRBV27 and TRBJ2-1; D possibly corresponds to TRBD1 (7 bases). V lost 5 bases and J lost 12, with 20 bases in between. The CDR3 length is 14 residues. Germline CDR1 is MNHEY and CDR2 is SMNVEV (reference sequence).

The rearrangement links TRBV14 to TRBJ2-7, with TRBD1 matching 9 bases. The germline V gene encodes CDR1 SGHDN and CDR2 FVKESK. V shed 2 bases and J 2 bases; nucleotides not matched to a gene: 7. This CDR3 has 16 amino acids. CDR3 in DNA: TGTGCCAGCAGCCAATTAATTGGACAGGGGACCTACGAGCAGTACTTC. It translates to CASSQLIGQGTYEQYF.

The chain links TRBV2 to TRBJ2-7; TRBD1 matches 12 bases. This CDR3 region has 14 residues. Germline V gene lookup returns CDR1 SNHLY and CDR2 FYNNEI. V was clipped by 6 bases and J by 2 bases; unmatched bases: 2. CDR3 protein: CASRGDRGPYEQYF. CDR3 DNA: TGTGCCAGCAGGGGGGACAGGGGGCCCTACGAGCAGTACTTC.

The chain is built from TRBV11-3 and TRBJ2-2; 9 bases line up with TRBD2. The trim removed 5 bases at V and 0 bases at J, leaving 7 bases unmatched. Germline values: CDR1 SGHNT, CDR2 YENEEA. The CDR3 consists of 17 residues. CDR3 sequence reads: CASSQGAGGSNTGELFF. DNA for the CDR3: TGTGCCAGCAGCCAGGGCGCGGGGGGGTCGAACACCGGGGAGCTGTTTTTT.

The genes are TRBV6-5 and TRBJ2-1, with D possibly matching TRBD2 (5 bases). Germline CDR1 MNHEY, CDR2 SVGAGI. The CDR3 covers 15 residues. V dropped 6 bases and J dropped 4 bases, with 16 bases sitting between them. The chain's CDR3 is CASSLGLAAYNEQFF. In DNA, the CDR3 is TGTGCCAGCAGCCTTGGTCTAGCAGCGTACAATGAGCAGTTCTTC.

The genes are TRBV25-1 and TRBJ2-7; D gene uncertain. The CDR3 spans 11 residues. CDR1 and CDR2 from the germline V gene are MGHDK and SYGVNS. V was cut by 2 bases and J by 3 bases, with 2 bases left in between. CDR3 sequence (DNA): TGTGCCAGCAGTGAACACTACGAGCAGTACTTC. It codes for CASSEHYEQYF.

J is TRBJ1-3 and V is TRBV29-1, with a weak D call TRBD1 (6 bases). Germline CDR1 SQVTM, CDR2 ANQGSEA. The CDR3 covers 13 residues. CDR3 region: CSRSGTPRNTIYF. CDR3 DNA: TGCAGTCGAAGCGGGACACCTAGAAACACCATATATTTT.

The V and J genes are TRBV5-6 and TRBJ2-7; a possible D gene is TRBD1 (5 bases). From germline, CDR1 is SGHDT and CDR2 YYEEEE. The V end was cut by 3 bases, the J end by 2 bases, with 12 bases between. The CDR3 consists of 14 residues. CDR3 DNA: TGTGCCAGCAGCTCAAGCGACAGCGCCTACGAGCAGTACGTC. It yields the protein CASSSSDSAYEQYV.